A selection of T cell receptor beta chains follows, all from one sample in a study of PD-1 blockade in classical Hodgkin lymphoma. Assay: immunoSEQ multiplex PCR; the TCRdb copy retains only in-frame clones and omits some. The repertoire holds approximately 90,000 clones, with 75% to 85% as singletons. The specimen comprised peripheral blood mononuclear cells (PBMCs), sampled before the fourth cycle of nivolumab. All receptors come from a human donor with classical Hodgkin lymphoma. Both conserved end residues are part of each CDR3. A D gene is named only where the DNA matches it firmly. Size values are once, few and many counts, or a class for expanded clones, and some rows have none.

j_gene: TRBJ1-1; abundance: .; v_gene: TRBV5-1; d_gene: .; CDR3nt: TGCGCCAGCAGCTGGGGGGAGGACACTGAAGCTTTCTTT; CDR3aa: CASSWGEDTEAFF
j_gene: TRBJ2-4; abundance: .; v_gene: TRBV6-6; d_gene: .; CDR3nt: TGTGCCAGCAGGGACGGGAGCAAAAACATTCAGTACTTC; CDR3aa: CASRDGSKNIQYF
j_gene: TRBJ2-7; abundance: few; v_gene: TRBV5-6; d_gene: .; CDR3nt: TGTGCCAGCTGCCAGGTGAGCATCAACTCCTACGAGCAGTACTTC; CDR3aa: CASCQVSINSYEQYF
j_gene: TRBJ1-2; abundance: .; v_gene: TRBV5-4; d_gene: TRBD1; CDR3nt: TGTGCCAGCAGCTCTCTGACAGGGGGCAACTATGGCTACACCTTC; CDR3aa: CASSSLTGGNYGYTF
j_gene: TRBJ1-2; abundance: .; v_gene: TRBV5-6; d_gene: .; CDR3nt: TGTGCCAGCAGCTTGGTAGCAGGTGCTAACTATGGCTACACCTTC; CDR3aa: CASSLVAGANYGYTF
j_gene: TRBJ2-7; abundance: .; v_gene: TRBV19; d_gene: TRBD2; CDR3nt: TGTGCCAGTAGTCGCCGACTAGCTTCGGAGCAGTACTTC; CDR3aa: CASSRRLASEQYF
j_gene: TRBJ2-7; abundance: many; v_gene: TRBV15; d_gene: .; CDR3nt: TGTGCCACCAGCAGCCCTTACTCTAGGGAGCAGTACTTC; CDR3aa: CATSSPYSREQYF
j_gene: TRBJ2-1; abundance: once; v_gene: TRBV28; d_gene: TRBD2; CDR3nt: TGTGCCAGCGAAACTAGCGGTGCAGGGACCGACAATGAGCAGTTCTTC; CDR3aa: CASETSGAGTDNEQFF
j_gene: TRBJ1-1; abundance: .; v_gene: TRBV15; d_gene: .; CDR3nt: TGTGCCACCAGCAGAGTAGGGGCAGGGGCAGGAGAAGCTTTCTTT; CDR3aa: CATSRVGAGAGEAFF
j_gene: TRBJ2-7; abundance: .; v_gene: TRBV2; d_gene: TRBD2; CDR3nt: TGTGCCAGCAGCTCAGGACTAGCGGCTACCGTCGCCTACGAGCAGTACTTC; CDR3aa: CASSSGLAATVAYEQYF
j_gene: TRBJ2-3; abundance: few; v_gene: TRBV7-9; d_gene: .; CDR3nt: TGTGCCAGCAGCTTAGCGAGGGATACGCAGTATTTT; CDR3aa: CASSLARDTQYF
j_gene: TRBJ1-1; abundance: few; v_gene: TRBV30; d_gene: .; CDR3nt: TGTGCCTGGAGAGGAGCCACTGAAGCTTTCTTT; CDR3aa: CAWRGATEAFF
j_gene: TRBJ2-3; abundance: .; v_gene: TRBV9; d_gene: .; CDR3nt: TGTGCCAGCAGCGTAGCCACGTACACAGATACGCAGTATTTT; CDR3aa: CASSVATYTDTQYF
j_gene: TRBJ2-3; abundance: .; v_gene: TRBV2; d_gene: TRBD2; CDR3nt: TGTGCCAGCAGTGACGGGGGGAGGGCCATCCCCGCGGCAGATACGCAGTATTTT; CDR3aa: CASSDGGRAIPAADTQYF
j_gene: TRBJ1-1; abundance: .; v_gene: TRBV10-3; d_gene: TRBD1; CDR3nt: TGTGCCATCAGTGAGTCCGGACAGGGCGGCGAAGCTTTCTTT; CDR3aa: CAISESGQGGEAFF
j_gene: TRBJ2-1; abundance: .; v_gene: TRBV27; d_gene: .; CDR3nt: TGTGCCAGCAGTTCACGGACTATTAACAATGAGCAGTTCTTC; CDR3aa: CASSSRTINNEQFF
j_gene: TRBJ1-4; abundance: .; v_gene: TRBV29-1; d_gene: TRBD1; CDR3nt: TGCAGCGCGACAGGGGGCCTCCTTACAACTAATGAAAAACTGTTTTTT; CDR3aa: CSATGGLLTTNEKLFF
j_gene: TRBJ2-4; abundance: .; v_gene: TRBV9; d_gene: .; CDR3nt: TGTGCCACCGGACTCGGCCTAGCCAAAAACATTCAGTACTTC; CDR3aa: CATGLGLAKNIQYF
j_gene: TRBJ2-3; abundance: .; v_gene: TRBV2; d_gene: .; CDR3nt: TGTGCCAGCAGTGCGGACAGCCGAGGGGATACGCAGTATTTT; CDR3aa: CASSADSRGDTQYF
j_gene: TRBJ2-7; abundance: .; v_gene: TRBV5-4; d_gene: .; CDR3nt: TGTGCCAGCAGCCTCCGGGACTCCTACGAGCAGTACTTC; CDR3aa: CASSLRDSYEQYF
j_gene: TRBJ2-7; abundance: once; v_gene: TRBV11-3; d_gene: .; CDR3nt: TGTGCCAGCAGCCGGGACCTACTGGGAGAGCAGTACTTC; CDR3aa: CASSRDLLGEQYF
j_gene: TRBJ2-7; abundance: .; v_gene: TRBV14; d_gene: .; CDR3nt: TGTGCCAGCAGCCATTCCCCCCAGGGCGAGCAGTACTTC; CDR3aa: CASSHSPQGEQYF
j_gene: TRBJ2-7; abundance: once; v_gene: TRBV10-3; d_gene: TRBD1; CDR3nt: TGTGCCATCAGTTCCCTTACGGGACAGGCGGCGTACGAGCAGTACTTC; CDR3aa: CAISSLTGQAAYEQYF
j_gene: TRBJ2-7; abundance: .; v_gene: TRBV7-8; d_gene: TRBD2; CDR3nt: TGTGCCAGCAGCTCAGCGGGAAGGGAGCAGTACTTC; CDR3aa: CASSSAGREQYF
j_gene: TRBJ2-7; abundance: .; v_gene: TRBV5-6; d_gene: .; CDR3nt: TGTGCCAGCAGCCCCCGTCCTTCCTACGAGCAGTACTTC; CDR3aa: CASSPRPSYEQYF
j_gene: TRBJ2-1; abundance: .; v_gene: TRBV6-1; d_gene: .; CDR3nt: TGTGCCAGCGGGGGAGGTCCGGACAATGAGCAGTTCTTC; CDR3aa: CASGGGPDNEQFF
j_gene: TRBJ2-5; abundance: .; v_gene: TRBV5-4; d_gene: TRBD2; CDR3nt: TGTGCCAGCAGTCCTGGGCCAAGCGGGACCCTCCAAGAGACCCAGTACTTC; CDR3aa: CASSPGPSGTLQETQYF
j_gene: TRBJ1-1; abundance: once; v_gene: TRBV7-2; d_gene: .; CDR3nt: TGTGCCAGCAGGGCGGGGCCGGGGAACACTGAAGCTTTCTTT; CDR3aa: CASRAGPGNTEAFF
j_gene: TRBJ2-1; abundance: .; v_gene: TRBV28; d_gene: .; CDR3nt: TGTGCCAGCACCTTGACCGTTGGACTTTACAATGAGCAGTTCTTC; CDR3aa: CASTLTVGLYNEQFF
j_gene: TRBJ2-7; abundance: .; v_gene: TRBV9; d_gene: .; CDR3nt: TGTGCCAGCAGCGTAGTCCACCTACCACCCGGGAGCAACTACGAGCAGTACTTC; CDR3aa: CASSVVHLPPGSNYEQYF
j_gene: TRBJ2-7; abundance: .; v_gene: TRBV28; d_gene: .; CDR3nt: TGTGCCAGCAGTTTATATGGCGGGATAACCTACGAGCAGTACTTC; CDR3aa: CASSLYGGITYEQYF
j_gene: TRBJ2-2; abundance: once; v_gene: TRBV30; d_gene: .; CDR3nt: TGTGCCTGGACTTCCGGTCTGGGCGACACCGGGGAGCTGTTTTTT; CDR3aa: CAWTSGLGDTGELFF
j_gene: TRBJ1-4; abundance: .; v_gene: TRBV28; d_gene: .; CDR3nt: TGTGCCAGCAGTTCCACCCCGGCAGGCCTTAATGAAAAACTGTTTTTT; CDR3aa: CASSSTPAGLNEKLFF
j_gene: TRBJ2-2; abundance: .; v_gene: TRBV5-4; d_gene: TRBD1; CDR3nt: TGTGCCAGCAGCTACTCCGGGACAGTGGACACCGGGGAGCTGTTTTTT; CDR3aa: CASSYSGTVDTGELFF
j_gene: TRBJ2-5; abundance: many; v_gene: TRBV28; d_gene: .; CDR3nt: TGTGCCAGCAGTCCCCAGGCGGGGTGGGGGGAGACCCAGTACTTC; CDR3aa: CASSPQAGWGETQYF
j_gene: TRBJ2-3; abundance: .; v_gene: TRBV5-1; d_gene: .; CDR3nt: TGCGCCAGCAGCCCCACTAGTAGCACAGATACGCAGTATTTT; CDR3aa: CASSPTSSTDTQYF
j_gene: TRBJ1-2; abundance: .; v_gene: TRBV6-6; d_gene: TRBD1; CDR3nt: TGTGCCAGCACCTCCAACCCAGGGGGGATCTATGGCTACACCTTC; CDR3aa: CASTSNPGGIYGYTF
j_gene: TRBJ2-1; abundance: .; v_gene: TRBV5-8; d_gene: TRBD2; CDR3nt: TGTGCCAGCAGCTTGGGGCTAGCGGGAGTGGATGAGCAGTTCTTC; CDR3aa: CASSLGLAGVDEQFF
j_gene: TRBJ2-1; abundance: .; v_gene: TRBV19; d_gene: .; CDR3nt: TGTGCCAGTAGTCCCCTCATGTCCTCCTACAATGAGCAGTTCTTC; CDR3aa: CASSPLMSSYNEQFF
j_gene: TRBJ2-1; abundance: .; v_gene: TRBV7-9; d_gene: TRBD2; CDR3nt: TGTGCCAGCAGTTTCCGAGCGGGAGGTGGCAATGAGCAGTTCTTC; CDR3aa: CASSFRAGGGNEQFF
j_gene: TRBJ2-7; abundance: .; v_gene: TRBV10-3; d_gene: TRBD2; CDR3nt: TGTGCCATCAGTGGGCTAGCGGGGTCCTACGAGCAGTACTTC; CDR3aa: CAISGLAGSYEQYF
j_gene: TRBJ1-1; abundance: .; v_gene: TRBV2; d_gene: TRBD1; CDR3nt: TGTGCCAGCAGTTCACAGGGGGCGGGGGTTGAAGCTTTCTTT; CDR3aa: CASSSQGAGVEAFF
j_gene: TRBJ2-5; abundance: few; v_gene: TRBV21-1; d_gene: .; CDR3nt: TGTGCCAGCAGCATCAAACGGGGACCGGGGGTTCCCCAAGAGACCCAGTACTTC; CDR3aa: CASSIKRGPGVPQETQYF
j_gene: TRBJ2-7; abundance: once; v_gene: TRBV10-3; d_gene: .; CDR3nt: TGTGCCATCAGTGAGTCGACTGGTAGCGGAGGGCCCATTCAGTACGAGCAGTACTTC; CDR3aa: CAISESTGSGGPIQYEQYF
j_gene: TRBJ2-7; abundance: .; v_gene: TRBV6-5; d_gene: TRBD1; CDR3nt: TGTGCCAGCATCCCTACAGGGGGCCCCTACGAGCAGTACTTC; CDR3aa: CASIPTGGPYEQYF
j_gene: TRBJ2-2; abundance: .; v_gene: TRBV10-3; d_gene: .; CDR3nt: TGTGCCATCAGTGCCAGGGGGGACACCGGGGAGCTGTTTTTT; CDR3aa: CAISARGDTGELFF
j_gene: TRBJ2-7; abundance: .; v_gene: TRBV19; d_gene: .; CDR3nt: TGTGCCAGTACCCCCCGAGGTTCGGGGTCGCGTGAGCAGTACTTC; CDR3aa: CASTPRGSGSREQYF
j_gene: TRBJ2-1; abundance: .; v_gene: TRBV5-6; d_gene: TRBD2; CDR3nt: TGTGCCAGCAGTCCTAGCGGGCTATACAATGAGCAGTTCTTC; CDR3aa: CASSPSGLYNEQFF
j_gene: TRBJ1-4; abundance: .; v_gene: TRBV28; d_gene: .; CDR3nt: TGTGCCAGCAGTCCTCCGGGGGGGGCGCGGGCTAATGAAAAACTGTTTTTT; CDR3aa: CASSPPGGARANEKLFF
j_gene: TRBJ1-4; abundance: .; v_gene: TRBV5-4; d_gene: .; CDR3nt: TGTGCCAGCAGCATGGGGGCGGAAAATGAAAAACTGTTTTTT; CDR3aa: CASSMGAENEKLFF
j_gene: TRBJ2-3; abundance: .; v_gene: TRBV5-1; d_gene: .; CDR3nt: TGCGCCAGCAGCTTGGACAGCACAGATACGCAGTATTTT; CDR3aa: CASSLDSTDTQYF
j_gene: TRBJ1-1; abundance: few; v_gene: TRBV10-2; d_gene: .; CDR3nt: TGCGCCAGCAGTGAGTCGCTCAGGATGGACACTGAAGCTTTCTTT; CDR3aa: CASSESLRMDTEAFF
j_gene: TRBJ2-2; abundance: .; v_gene: TRBV4-3; d_gene: .; CDR3nt: TGCGCCAGCTCCCCAAACGCAGTCCCCGGGGAGCTGTTTTTT; CDR3aa: CASSPNAVPGELFF
j_gene: TRBJ2-1; abundance: .; v_gene: TRBV18; d_gene: .; CDR3nt: TGTGCCAGCTCACCACCCGGGAACTTCAATGAGCAGTTCTTC; CDR3aa: CASSPPGNFNEQFF
j_gene: TRBJ1-1; abundance: .; v_gene: TRBV29-1; d_gene: .; CDR3nt: TGCAGCGTACACGACAGATTGAACACTGAAGCTTTCTTT; CDR3aa: CSVHDRLNTEAFF